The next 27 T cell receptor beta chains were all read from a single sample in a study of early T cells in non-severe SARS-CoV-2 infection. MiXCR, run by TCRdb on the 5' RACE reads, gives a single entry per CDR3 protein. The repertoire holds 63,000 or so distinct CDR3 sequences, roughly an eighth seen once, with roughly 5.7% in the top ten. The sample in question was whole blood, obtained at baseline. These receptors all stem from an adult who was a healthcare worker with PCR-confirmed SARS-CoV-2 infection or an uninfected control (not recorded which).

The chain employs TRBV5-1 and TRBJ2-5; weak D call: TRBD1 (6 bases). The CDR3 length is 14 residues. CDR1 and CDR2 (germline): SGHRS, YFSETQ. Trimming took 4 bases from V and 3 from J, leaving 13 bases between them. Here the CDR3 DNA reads TGCGCCAGCAGCATAAAAACAGGGAAAGAGACCCAGTACTTC. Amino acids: CASSIKTGKETQYF.

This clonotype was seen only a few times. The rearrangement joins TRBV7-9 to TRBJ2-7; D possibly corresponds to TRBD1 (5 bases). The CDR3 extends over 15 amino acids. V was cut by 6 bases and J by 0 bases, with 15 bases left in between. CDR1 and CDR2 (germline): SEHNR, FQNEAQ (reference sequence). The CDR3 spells CASSTSKGYSYEQYF. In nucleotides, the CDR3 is TGTGCCAGCAGTACAAGTAAGGGGTACTCCTACGAGCAGTACTTC.

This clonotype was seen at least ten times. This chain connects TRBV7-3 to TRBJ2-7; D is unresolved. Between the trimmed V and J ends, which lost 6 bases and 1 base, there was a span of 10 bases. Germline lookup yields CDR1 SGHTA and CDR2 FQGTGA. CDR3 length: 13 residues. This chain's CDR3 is CASRLAGSYEQYF. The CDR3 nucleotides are TGTGCCAGCAGGTTAGCCGGATCCTACGAGCAGTACTTC.

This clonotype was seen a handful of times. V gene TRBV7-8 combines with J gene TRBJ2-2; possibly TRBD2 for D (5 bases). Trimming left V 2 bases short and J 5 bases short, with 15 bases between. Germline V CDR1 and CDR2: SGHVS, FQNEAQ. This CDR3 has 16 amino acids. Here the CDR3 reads CASSLSPRRGTGELFF. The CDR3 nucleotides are TGTGCCAGCAGCTTATCCCCCAGAAGAGGGACCGGGGAGCTGTTTTTT.

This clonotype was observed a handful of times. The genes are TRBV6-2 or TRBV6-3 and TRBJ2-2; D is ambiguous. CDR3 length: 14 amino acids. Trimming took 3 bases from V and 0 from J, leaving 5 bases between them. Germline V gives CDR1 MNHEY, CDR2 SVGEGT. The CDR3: CASSYFANTGELFF. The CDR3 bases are TGTGCCAGCAGTTATTTCGCGAACACCGGGGAGCTGTTTTTT.

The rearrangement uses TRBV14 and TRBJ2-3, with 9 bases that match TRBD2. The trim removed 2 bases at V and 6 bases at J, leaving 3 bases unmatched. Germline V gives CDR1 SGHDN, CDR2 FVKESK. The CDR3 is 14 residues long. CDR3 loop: CASSQLAGADTQYF. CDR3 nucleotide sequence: TGTGCCAGCAGCCAATTAGCGGGAGCTGATACGCAGTATTTT.

DNA of the CDR3: TGTGCCAGTAGGACGGTGGGATCTAATGAAAAACTGTTTTTT. It codes for CASRTVGSNEKLFF. This chain uses TRBV19 with TRBJ1-4; D ambiguous. This CDR3 region has 14 residues. With 6 bases removed from V and 3 bases from J, the gap between germline ends came to 11 bases. CDR1 LNHDA and CDR2 SQIVND come from the germline V gene (reference sequence). Using reference TRBV19 and TRBJ1-4 for the parts outside the CDR3, the full variable domain is DGGITQSPKYLFRKEGQNVTLSCEQNLNHDAMYWYRQDPGQGLRLIYYSQIVNDFQKGDIAEGYSVSREKKESFPLTVTSAQKNPTAFYLCASRTVGSNEKLFFGSGTQLSVL.

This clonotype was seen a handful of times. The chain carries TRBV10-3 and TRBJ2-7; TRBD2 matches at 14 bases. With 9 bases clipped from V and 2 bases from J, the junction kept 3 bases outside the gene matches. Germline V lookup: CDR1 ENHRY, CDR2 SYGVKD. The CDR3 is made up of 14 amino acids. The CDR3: CAIRLAGGPYEQYF. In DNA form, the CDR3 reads TGTGCCATTCGACTAGCGGGAGGGCCCTACGAGCAGTACTTC.

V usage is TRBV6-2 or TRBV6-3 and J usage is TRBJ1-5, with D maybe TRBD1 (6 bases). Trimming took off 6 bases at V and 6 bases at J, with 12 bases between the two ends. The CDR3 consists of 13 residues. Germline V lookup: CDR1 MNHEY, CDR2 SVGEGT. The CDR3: CASSHRAGQPQHF. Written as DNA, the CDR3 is TGTGCCAGCAGCCACAGGGCAGGTCAGCCCCAGCATTTT.

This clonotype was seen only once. The CDR3 protein is CASSPGGIGQETQYF. Written as DNA, the CDR3 is TGTGCCAGCAGCCCAGGGGGTATTGGCCAAGAGACCCAGTACTTC. The chain has TRBV7-7 and TRBJ2-5, with TRBD1 matching 7 bases. This CDR3 spans 15 amino acids. V was pared by 5 bases and J by 1 base, with 7 bases of the junction left unmatched. Germline V CDR1 and CDR2: SSHAT, FNYEAQ (reference sequence).

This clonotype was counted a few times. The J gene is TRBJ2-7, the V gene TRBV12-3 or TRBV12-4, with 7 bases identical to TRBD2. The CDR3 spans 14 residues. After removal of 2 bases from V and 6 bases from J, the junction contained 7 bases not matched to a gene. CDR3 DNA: TGTGCCAGCAGTTTAATGGCGGGAGTGGTCGAGCAGTACTTC. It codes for CASSLMAGVVEQYF.

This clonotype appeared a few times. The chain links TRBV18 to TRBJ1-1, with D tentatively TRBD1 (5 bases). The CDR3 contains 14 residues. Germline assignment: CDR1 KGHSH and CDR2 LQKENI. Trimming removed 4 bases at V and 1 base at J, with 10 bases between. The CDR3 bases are TGTGCCAGCTCACAGGGGACGGGGAACACTGAAGCTTTCTTT. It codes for CASSQGTGNTEAFF.

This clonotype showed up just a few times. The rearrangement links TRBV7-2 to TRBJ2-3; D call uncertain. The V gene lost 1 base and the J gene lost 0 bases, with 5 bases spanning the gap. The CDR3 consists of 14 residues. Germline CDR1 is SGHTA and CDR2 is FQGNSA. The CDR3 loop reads CASSLGLSTDTQYF. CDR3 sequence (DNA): TGTGCCAGCAGCTTAGGCCTGAGCACAGATACGCAGTATTTT.

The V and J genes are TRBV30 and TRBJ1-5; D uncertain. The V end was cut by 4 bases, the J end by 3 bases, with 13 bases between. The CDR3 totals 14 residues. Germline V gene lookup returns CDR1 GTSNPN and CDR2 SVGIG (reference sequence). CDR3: CAWTPGGYNQPQHF. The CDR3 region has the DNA TGTGCCTGGACCCCGGGCGGCTACAATCAGCCCCAGCATTTT.

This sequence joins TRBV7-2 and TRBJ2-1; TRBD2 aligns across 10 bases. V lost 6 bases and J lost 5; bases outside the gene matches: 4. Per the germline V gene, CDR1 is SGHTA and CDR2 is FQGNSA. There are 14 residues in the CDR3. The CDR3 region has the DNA TGTGCCAGCAGGCTAGCGGGAGAGAACAATGAGCAGTTCTTC. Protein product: CASRLAGENNEQFF.

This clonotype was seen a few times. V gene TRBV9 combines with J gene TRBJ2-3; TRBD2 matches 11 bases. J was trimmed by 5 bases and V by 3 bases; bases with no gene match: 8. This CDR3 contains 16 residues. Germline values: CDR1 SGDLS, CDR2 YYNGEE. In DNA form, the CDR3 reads TGTGCCAGCAGCGCGAGAATAGCGGGAGGGGTAGATACGCAGTATTTT. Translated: CASSARIAGGVDTQYF.

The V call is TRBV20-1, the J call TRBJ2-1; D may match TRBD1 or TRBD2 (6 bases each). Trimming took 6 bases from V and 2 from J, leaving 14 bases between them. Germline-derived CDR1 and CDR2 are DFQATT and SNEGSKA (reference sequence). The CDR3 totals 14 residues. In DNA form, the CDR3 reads TGCAGTGCCGTTCGGGGGCTGACCTACAATGAGCAGTTCTTC. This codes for CSAVRGLTYNEQFF.

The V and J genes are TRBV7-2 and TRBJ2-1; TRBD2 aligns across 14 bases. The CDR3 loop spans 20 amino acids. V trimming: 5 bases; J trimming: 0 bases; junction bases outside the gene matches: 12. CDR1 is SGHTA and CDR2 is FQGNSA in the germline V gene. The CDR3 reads CASSPQGLAGVPSSYNEQFF. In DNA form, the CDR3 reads TGTGCCAGCAGCCCCCAGGGACTAGCGGGAGTCCCGAGCTCCTACAATGAGCAGTTCTTC.

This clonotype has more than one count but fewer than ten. In DNA form, the CDR3 reads TGCAGTGCCCCACGTCGCGGCAGCCCCCAAGAGACCCAGTACTTC. Encoded protein: CSAPRRGSPQETQYF. The V gene is TRBV20-1, the J gene TRBJ2-5; D gene unclear. The CDR3 runs 15 residues. The V end lost 6 bases, the J end lost 1 base, and 18 bases lay between the germline ends. The germline V gene has CDR1 DFQATT and CDR2 SNEGSKA (reference sequence).

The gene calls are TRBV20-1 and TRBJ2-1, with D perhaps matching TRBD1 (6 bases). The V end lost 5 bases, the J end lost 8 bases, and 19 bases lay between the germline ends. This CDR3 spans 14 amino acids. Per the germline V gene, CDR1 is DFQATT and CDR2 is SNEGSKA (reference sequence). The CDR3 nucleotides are TGCAGTGCTCGCCGCAGGGGCCGTTTTGATGAGCAGTTCTTC. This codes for CSARRRGRFDEQFF.

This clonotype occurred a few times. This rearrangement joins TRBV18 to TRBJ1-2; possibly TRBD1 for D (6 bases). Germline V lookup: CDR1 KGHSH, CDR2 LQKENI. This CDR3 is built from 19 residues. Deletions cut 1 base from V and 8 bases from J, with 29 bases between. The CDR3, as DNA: TGTGCCAGCTCACCACTCGGGACAAGGAGTAACACTAAAAGATACGGCTACACCTTC. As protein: CASSPLGTRSNTKRYGYTF.

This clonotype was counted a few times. CDR3 sequence: CASSTDRGRSGANVLTF. The CDR3 nucleotides read TGTGCCAGCAGCACCGACAGGGGTAGGTCCGGGGCCAACGTCCTGACTTTC. This chain uses TRBV7-9 with TRBJ2-6, with 8 positions matching TRBD1. CDR3 length: 17 residues. The germline V gene encodes CDR1 SEHNR and CDR2 FQNEAQ (reference sequence). J was trimmed by 4 bases and V by 5 bases; bases with no gene match: 10.

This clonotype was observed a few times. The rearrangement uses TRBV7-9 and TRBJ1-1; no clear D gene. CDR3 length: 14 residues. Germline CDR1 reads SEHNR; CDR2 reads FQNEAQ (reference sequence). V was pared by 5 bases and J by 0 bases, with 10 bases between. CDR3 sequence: CASSATELNTEAFF. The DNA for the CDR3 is TGTGCCAGCAGCGCAACAGAACTGAACACTGAAGCTTTCTTT.

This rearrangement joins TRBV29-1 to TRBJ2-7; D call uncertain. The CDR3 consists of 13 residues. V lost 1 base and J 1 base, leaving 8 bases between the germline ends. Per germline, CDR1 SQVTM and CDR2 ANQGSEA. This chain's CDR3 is CSVEVDGSYEQYF. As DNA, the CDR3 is TGCAGCGTTGAAGTGGACGGATCCTACGAGCAGTACTTC.

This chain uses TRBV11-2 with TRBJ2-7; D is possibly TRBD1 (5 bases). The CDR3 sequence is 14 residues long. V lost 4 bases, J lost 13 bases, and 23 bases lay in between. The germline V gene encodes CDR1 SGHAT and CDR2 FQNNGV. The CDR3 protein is CASSSTGQGKTLYF. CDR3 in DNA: TGTGCCAGCAGCTCGACGGGTCAGGGAAAAACCCTTTACTTC.

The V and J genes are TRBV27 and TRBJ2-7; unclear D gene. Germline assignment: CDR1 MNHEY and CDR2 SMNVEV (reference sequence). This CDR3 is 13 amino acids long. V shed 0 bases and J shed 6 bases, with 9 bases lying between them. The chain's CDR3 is CASSLSWGSEQYF. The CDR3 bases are TGTGCCAGCAGTTTATCATGGGGAAGCGAGCAGTACTTC.

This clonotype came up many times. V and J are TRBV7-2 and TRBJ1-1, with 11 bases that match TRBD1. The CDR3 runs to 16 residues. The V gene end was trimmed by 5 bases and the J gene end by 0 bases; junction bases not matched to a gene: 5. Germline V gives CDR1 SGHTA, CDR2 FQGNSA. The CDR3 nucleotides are TGTGCCAGCAGCCCGAGGACAGGGGGCGTGAACACTGAAGCTTTCTTT. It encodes CASSPRTGGVNTEAFF.